This T cell receptor beta chain was found in a study of T cell repertoires in cytomegalovirus infection. Study-level background: Epitope selection comprised recently identified HLA-C-restricted CMV epitopes and well-studied HLA-B-restricted CMV epitopes. A matching HLA type, together with CMV infection, was signaled by public TCR beta signatures. General study results and limits: CMV-specific TCR beta clonotypes restricted by HLA-C were the ones dominating the ex vivo response.

TCRdb fed the reads into MiXCR, producing one record per CDR3 protein. The sample carries about 340,000 distinct CDR3 sequences, around 29% recorded once. CDR3 length: 15 residues. V dropped 5 bases and J dropped 1 base, with 14 bases sitting between them. Germline V gene sequence: CDR1 SGHTA, CDR2 FQGNSA. This clonotype was observed a single time. Its target is unknown. The material sequenced was cultured PBMCs, taken from culture after CMV antigen stimulation. The J gene is TRBJ2-5, the V gene TRBV7-2; D perhaps matches TRBD2 (6 bases). This clonotype originated in a human donor in good health (CMV status not recorded). Some clones in this sample may be carry-over from other donors' samples. CDR3 coding DNA: TGTGCCAGCAGCCTCGGTAGCGGTTTCCAAGAGACCCAGTACTTC. Protein sequence: CASSLGSGFQETQYF.